The present entry profiles one T cell receptor (beta chain) with its context. The antigen it binds to is not known. No much larger clone is present one base from it, and per-base qualities are unavailable. V sheds 2 bases and J sheds 6 bases, leaving 11 bases between their ends. Inclusive of the bounding cysteine and phenylalanine, the CDR3 is 13 residues long. The only DNA kept is the CDR3, 39 bases in frame from the first base. This entry belongs to a study of graft-versus-host responses after intestinal transplantation (dated by TCRdb to 2020 to 2022). In terms of the full investigation: Multivisceral, liver-intestinal, or isolated intestinal transplants were received by the recipients. Rather than going through the commercial service, samples from a few later patients were sequenced in-house on an Illumina MiSeq and processed with MiXCR. Graft-versus-host and host-versus-graft alloreactive T cell clones were tracked in the graft, circulation and bone marrow after intestinal transplantation using bulk TCR-beta CDR3 sequencing. Alloreactive clones were identified by sequencing pre-transplant mixed lymphocyte reaction products and comparing them with unstimulated pre-transplant donor and recipient T cells. Donor T cell macrochimerism was defined as a peak of at least 4% donor T cells among recipient peripheral blood mononuclear cells. A cohort of approximately 23 intestinal transplant recipients, including one retransplant, was enrolled, and 3 patients lacking pretransplant specimens were excluded. Anti-thymocyte globulin induction was given to all recipients, followed by maintenance tacrolimus and steroids for around three years. Study-wide findings and limitations: High GvH to HvG T cell clonal ratios were observed in the allografts of patients with donor T cell macrochimerism. Early after transplant, peak levels of circulating GvH clones were found to be associated with declines in HvG clones. The conclusions were limited by the relatively low number and heterogeneity of the intestinal transplant patients. GvH clones turned up in recipient bone marrow, with some appearing earlier in ileal mucosa or blood, a pattern consistent with an intestinal mucosal origin.

Libraries were constructed by the immunoSEQ multiplex PCR assay. High-throughput TCR-beta CDR3 sequencing of genomic DNA from most patients was performed by Adaptive Biotechnologies. In the authors' own workflow: TCR sequencing data were retrieved from Adaptive's ImmunoSEQ software for more than 15 patients, whereas a few other patients were processed with MiXCR and VDJtools. Because the origin of CDR3 nucleotide sequences shared between donor and recipient could not be assigned, those sequences were removed. To be classed as alloreactive, a clone needed at least 2-fold expansion over unstimulated cells and a minimum CFSE-low frequency of 0.002% (template counts) or 0.001% (read counts). Clones detected in sequenced pre-transplant spleen, lymph node, or MLR CFSE-low populations of the donor or recipient were defined as mappable. The cumulative frequency of alloreactive clones was calculated as a percentage of all sequences, weighted by copy number. TCRdb retrieved this table from immuneACCESS and kept in-frame rearrangements only. Not all clones are present; in checked studies, unresolved V genes account for under half, and no reason is known for the remainder. V and J calls plus clone size are reproduced from that table; the DNA served to infer D and trimming. Recorded for this sample are about 39,000 clones; approximately 89% of them occurred a single time. Around 6.9% of the sample goes to the ten largest clones.

In the first month after transplant, blood samples were collected up to 4 times, and after that at least monthly when available. The chain is encoded by TRBV5-3 joined to TRBJ1-2; D gene: possibly TRBD1, on 5 matching bases. TRBV5-3 is filed as an ORF, its function uncertain. Material: PBMCs, obtained 267 days after transplant. The TCR sequence derives from a human patient who received an intestinal transplant, so some T cells may come from the graft donor. The sequence in DNA is TGTGCCAGAAGCTTACGGGGCGACCATGGCTACACCTTC. Its coded protein is CARSLRGDHGYTF.